A selection of T cell receptor beta chains follows, all from one sample in a study of blood T cell repertoires in COVID-19. The table came from immunoSEQ multiplex PCR; TCRdb's copy has only in-frame clones and leaves some out. The sample consists of about 270,000 clones, 86% of them appearing once. The material sequenced was PBMCs or T cells enriched from blood (not recorded which). These receptors were obtained from a man between 18 and 35 years old who had recovered from COVID-19. CDR3s include the opening cysteine and the closing phenylalanine or tryptophan. Fields, in order: J gene, D gene, CDR3 length, V gene, CDR3 protein, CDR3 DNA. D genes are given only for firm matches.

TRBJ2-7,TRBD1,15,TRBV11-3,CASSQRGQGAYEQYF,TGTGCCAGCAGCCAAAGGGGACAGGGGGCTTACGAGCAGTACTTC
TRBJ2-7,TRBD1,14,TRBV5-6,CASSPGTGWYEQYF,TGTGCCAGCAGCCCGGGGACAGGGTGGTACGAGCAGTACTTC
TRBJ2-1,-,11,TRBV20-1,CSAPRYNEQFF,TGCAGTGCTCCTAGGTACAATGAGCAGTTCTTC
TRBJ2-5,-,14,TRBV5-1,CASSLVGGIETQYF,TGCGCCAGCAGCTTGGTGGGCGGGATAGAGACCCAGTACTTC
TRBJ2-2,-,14,TRBV11-2,CASSLGQFDGELFF,TGTGCCAGCAGCTTAGGGCAGTTCGACGGGGAGCTGTTTTTT
TRBJ2-3,TRBD1,17,TRBV3-1/TRBV3-2,CASSQRSTGGAGDTQYF,TGTGCCAGCAGCCAACGCTCGACAGGGGGCGCGGGAGATACGCAGTATTTT
TRBJ2-7,TRBD1,12,TRBV14,CASSRTGDEQYF,TGTGCCAGCAGTCGGACAGGGGACGAGCAGTACTTC
TRBJ1-5,-,15,TRBV28,CASSIISAGNQPQHF,TGTGCCAGCAGTATAATATCCGCCGGGAATCAGCCCCAGCATTTT
TRBJ1-4,TRBD1,15,TRBV5-1,CASSGGTGSNEKLFF,TGCGCCAGCAGCGGTGGGACAGGGAGTAATGAAAAACTGTTTTTT
TRBJ1-3,-,16,TRBV30,CAWTSAREASGNTIYF,TGTGCCTGGACCTCCGCTCGGGAGGCTTCAGGAAACACCATATATTTT
TRBJ1-2,-,13,TRBV18,CASSPGQEAGYTF,TGTGCCAGCTCACCGGGCCAGGAGGCTGGCTACACCTTC
TRBJ1-3,-,16,TRBV28,CASSLSLLSSGNTIYF,TGTGCCAGCAGTTTAAGCCTATTGAGCTCTGGAAACACCATATATTTT
TRBJ1-6,-,14,TRBV5-5,CASSLDQGNSPLHF,TGTGCCAGCAGCTTGGACCAGGGGAATTCACCCCTCCACTTT
TRBJ2-3,-,16,TRBV11-3,CASSIRFGSSTDTQYF,TGTGCCAGCAGCATAAGATTCGGGTCTAGCACAGATACGCAGTATTTT
TRBJ2-7,TRBD1,15,TRBV18,CASSPGTGASGEQYF,TGTGCCAGCTCACCAGGGACAGGGGCTAGCGGGGAGCAGTACTTC
TRBJ2-7,-,13,TRBV28,CASSFEQGYEQYF,TGTGCCAGCAGTTTCGAACAGGGCTACGAGCAGTACTTC